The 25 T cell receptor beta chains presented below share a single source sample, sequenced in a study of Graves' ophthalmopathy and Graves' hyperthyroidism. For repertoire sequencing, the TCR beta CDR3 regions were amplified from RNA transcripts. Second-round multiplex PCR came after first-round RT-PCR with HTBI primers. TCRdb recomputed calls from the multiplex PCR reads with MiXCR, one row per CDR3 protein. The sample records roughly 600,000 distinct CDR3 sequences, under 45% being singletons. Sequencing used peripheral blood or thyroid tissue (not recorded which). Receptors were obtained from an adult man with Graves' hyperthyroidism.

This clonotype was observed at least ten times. The CDR3 DNA reads as TGCAGTGCTAGAGATGGGACTAGCGACGAGCAGTACTTC. As protein: CSARDGTSDEQYF. V and J are TRBV20-1 and TRBJ2-7; 10 positions agree with TRBD2. Germline CDR1 DFQATT, CDR2 SNEGSKA (reference sequence). The CDR3 spans 13 residues. Losses at the gene ends were 0 bases for V and 5 bases for J; bases not matched to a gene: 1.

CDR3 sequence reads: CASSRPRRQGEGTQYF. CDR3 DNA sequence: TGTGCCAGCAGTCGACCTCGCCGACAGGGTGAGGGGACGCAGTATTTT. The chain links TRBV7-9 to TRBJ2-3; TRBD1 matches at 7 bases. The length of the CDR3 is 16 residues. The junction had 18 bases not matched to a gene; V was cut back by 6 bases and J by 9 bases. Germline V gene sequence: CDR1 SEHNR, CDR2 FQNEAQ (reference sequence).

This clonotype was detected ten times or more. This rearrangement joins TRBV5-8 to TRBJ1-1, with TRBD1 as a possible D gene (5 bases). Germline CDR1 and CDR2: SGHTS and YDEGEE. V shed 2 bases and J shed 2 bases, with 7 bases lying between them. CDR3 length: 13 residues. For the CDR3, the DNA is TGTGCCAGCAGCTTCCAGGGCAACACTGAAGCTTTCTTT. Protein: CASSFQGNTEAFF.

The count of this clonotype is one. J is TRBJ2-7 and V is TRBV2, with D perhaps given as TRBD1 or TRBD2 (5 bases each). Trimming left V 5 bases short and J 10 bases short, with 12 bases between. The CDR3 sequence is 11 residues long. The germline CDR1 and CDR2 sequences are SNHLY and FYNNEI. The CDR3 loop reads CASSSGPLQYF. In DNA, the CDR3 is TGTGCCAGCAGTTCGGGGCCTCTTCAGTACTTC.

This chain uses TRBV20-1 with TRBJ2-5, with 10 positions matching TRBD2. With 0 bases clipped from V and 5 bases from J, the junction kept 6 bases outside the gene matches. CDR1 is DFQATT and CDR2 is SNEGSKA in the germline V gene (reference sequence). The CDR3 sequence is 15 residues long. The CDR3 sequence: CSARDSGRAGETQYF. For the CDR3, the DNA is TGCAGTGCTAGAGACAGCGGGAGGGCTGGGGAGACCCAGTACTTC.

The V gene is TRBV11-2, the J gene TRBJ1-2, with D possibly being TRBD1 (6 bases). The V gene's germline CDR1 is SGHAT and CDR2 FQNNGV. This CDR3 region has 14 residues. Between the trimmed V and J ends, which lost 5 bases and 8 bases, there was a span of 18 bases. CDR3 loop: CASSIRTERDGYTF. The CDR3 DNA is TGTGCCAGCAGCATCAGGACAGAGAGGGACGGCTACACCTTC.

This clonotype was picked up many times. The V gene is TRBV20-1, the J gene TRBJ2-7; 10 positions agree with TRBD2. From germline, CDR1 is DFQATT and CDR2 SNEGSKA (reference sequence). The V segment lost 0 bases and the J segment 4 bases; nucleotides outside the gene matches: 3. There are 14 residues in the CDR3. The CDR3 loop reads CSARDLAGDYEQYF. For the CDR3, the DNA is TGCAGTGCTAGAGATCTAGCGGGAGATTACGAGCAGTACTTC.

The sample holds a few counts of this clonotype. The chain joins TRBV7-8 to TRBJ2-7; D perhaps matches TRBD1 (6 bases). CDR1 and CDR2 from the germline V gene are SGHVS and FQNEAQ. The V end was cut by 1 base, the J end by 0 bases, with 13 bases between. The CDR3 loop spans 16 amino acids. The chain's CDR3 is CASSLDLGAVSYEQYF. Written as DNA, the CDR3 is TGTGCCAGCAGCTTAGATCTGGGGGCAGTCTCCTACGAGCAGTACTTC.

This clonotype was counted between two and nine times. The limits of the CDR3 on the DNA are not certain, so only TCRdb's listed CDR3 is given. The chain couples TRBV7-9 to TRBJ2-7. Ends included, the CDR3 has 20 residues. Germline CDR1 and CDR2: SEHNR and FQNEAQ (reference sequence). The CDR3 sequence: CASSFYICSAVSPTSYEQYF.

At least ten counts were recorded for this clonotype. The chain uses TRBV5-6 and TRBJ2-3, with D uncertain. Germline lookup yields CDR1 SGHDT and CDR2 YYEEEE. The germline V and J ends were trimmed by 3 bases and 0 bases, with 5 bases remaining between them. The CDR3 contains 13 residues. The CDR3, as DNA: TGTGCCAGCAGCTCGGACAGCACAGATACGCAGTATTTT. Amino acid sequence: CASSSDSTDTQYF.

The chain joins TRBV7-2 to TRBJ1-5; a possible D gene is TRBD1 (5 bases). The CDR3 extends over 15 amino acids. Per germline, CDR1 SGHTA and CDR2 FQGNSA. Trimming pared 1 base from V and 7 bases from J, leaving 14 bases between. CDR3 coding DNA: TGTGCCAGCAGCTTAGGAGGTCAGGGAGAGCAGCCCCAGCATTTT. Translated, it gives CASSLGGQGEQPQHF. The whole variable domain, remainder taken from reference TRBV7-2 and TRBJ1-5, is GAGVSQSPSNKVTEKGKDVELRCDPISGHTALYWYRQSLGQGLEFLIYFQGNSAPDKSGLPSDRFSAERTGGSVSTLTIQRTQQEDSAVYLCASSLGGQGEQPQHFGDGTRLSIL.

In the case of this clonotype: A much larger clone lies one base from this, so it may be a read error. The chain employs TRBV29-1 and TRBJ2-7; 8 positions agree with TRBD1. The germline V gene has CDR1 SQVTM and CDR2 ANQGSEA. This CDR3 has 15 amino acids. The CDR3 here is CSVTPADRDPYKQYF. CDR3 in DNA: TGCAGCGTCACCCCGGCGGACAGGGACCCCTACAAGCAGTACTTC.

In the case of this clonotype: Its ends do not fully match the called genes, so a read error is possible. CDR3 amino acids: CATSAGTGGTEAF. CDR3 coding DNA: TGTGCCACCAGCGCCGGGACAGGGGGCACTGAAGCTTTC. The chain is built from TRBV15 and TRBJ2-6, with 12 bases that match TRBD1. CDR3 length equals 13 residues. CDR1 is LNHNV and CDR2 is YYDKDF in the germline V gene (reference sequence). Complete variable domain (other parts from reference TRBV15 and TRBJ2-6): DAMVIQNPRYQVTQFGKPVTLSCSQTLNHNVMYWYQQKSSQAPKLLFHYYDKDFNNEADTPDNFQSRRPNTSFCFLDIRSPGLGDTAMYLCATSAGTGGTEAFGAGSRLTVL.

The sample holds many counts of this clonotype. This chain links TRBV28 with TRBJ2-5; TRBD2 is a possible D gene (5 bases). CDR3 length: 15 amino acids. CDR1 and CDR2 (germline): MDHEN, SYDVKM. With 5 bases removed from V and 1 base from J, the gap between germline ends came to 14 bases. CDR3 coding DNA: TGTGCCAGCAGTCCCGCTAGCAGCGCCCAAGAGACCCAGTACTTC. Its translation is CASSPASSAQETQYF.

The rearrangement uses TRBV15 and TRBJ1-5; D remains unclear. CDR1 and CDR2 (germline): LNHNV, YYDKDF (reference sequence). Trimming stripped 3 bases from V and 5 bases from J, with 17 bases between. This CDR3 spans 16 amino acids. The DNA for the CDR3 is TGTGCCACCAGCAGTTTAAATCCGGGTACCCATCAGCCCCAGCATTTT. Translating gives CATSSLNPGTHQPQHF.

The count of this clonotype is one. The CDR3 loop is CASSQDRRGVRAGELFF. CDR3 in DNA: TGTGCCAGCAGCCAAGATCGGCGGGGGGTTCGCGCCGGGGAGCTGTTTTTT. The chain recombines TRBV3-1 with TRBJ2-2, with TRBD2 matching 8 bases. Germline lookup yields CDR1 LGHDT and CDR2 YNNKEL (reference sequence). This CDR3 has 17 residues. J was trimmed by 6 bases and V by 0 bases; bases with no gene match: 9.

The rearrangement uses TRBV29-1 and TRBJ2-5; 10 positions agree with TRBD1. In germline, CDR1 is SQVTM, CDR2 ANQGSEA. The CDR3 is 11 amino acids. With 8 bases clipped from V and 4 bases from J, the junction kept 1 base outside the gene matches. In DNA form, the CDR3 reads TGCAGCCGACAGGGGGCAGAGACCCAGTACTTC. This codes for CSRQGAETQYF.

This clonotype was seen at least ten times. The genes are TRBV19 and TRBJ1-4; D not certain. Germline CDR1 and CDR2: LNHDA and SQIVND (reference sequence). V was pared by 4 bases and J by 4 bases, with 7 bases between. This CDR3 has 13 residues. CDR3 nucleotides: TGTGCCAGTAGTACTGGGTTTAATGAAAAACTGTTTTTT. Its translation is CASSTGFNEKLFF.

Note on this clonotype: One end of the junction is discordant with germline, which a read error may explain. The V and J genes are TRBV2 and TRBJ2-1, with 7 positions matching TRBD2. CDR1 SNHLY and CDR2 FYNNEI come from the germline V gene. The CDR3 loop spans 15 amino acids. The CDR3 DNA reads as TGTGCCAGCAGTGAAATGCCTAGCGGCTACAATGAGCAGTCCTTC. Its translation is CASSEMPSGYNEQSF.

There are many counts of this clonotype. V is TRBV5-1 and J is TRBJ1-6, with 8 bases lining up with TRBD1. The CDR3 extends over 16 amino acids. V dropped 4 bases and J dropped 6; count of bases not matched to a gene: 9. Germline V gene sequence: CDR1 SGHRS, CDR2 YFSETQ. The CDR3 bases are TGCGCCAGCAGCACCGGGACAGGCCGTGGTAATTCACCCCTCCACTTT. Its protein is CASSTGTGRGNSPLHF.

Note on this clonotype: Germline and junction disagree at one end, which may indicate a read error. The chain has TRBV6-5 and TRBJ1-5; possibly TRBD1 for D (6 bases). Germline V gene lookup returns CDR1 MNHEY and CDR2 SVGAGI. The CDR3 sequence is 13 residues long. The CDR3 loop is CAINPGGNEPQHF. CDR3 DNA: TGTGCCATCAATCCGGGGGGCAATGAGCCCCAGCATTTT.

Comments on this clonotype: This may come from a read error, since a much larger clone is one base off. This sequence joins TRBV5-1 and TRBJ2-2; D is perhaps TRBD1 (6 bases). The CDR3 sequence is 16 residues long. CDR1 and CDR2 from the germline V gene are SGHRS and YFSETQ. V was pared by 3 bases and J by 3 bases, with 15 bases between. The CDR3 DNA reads TGCGCCAGCAGCTCGGCTGGGACACAATACACCGGGGAGCTGTTTTTT. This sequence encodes CASSSAGTQYTGELFF.

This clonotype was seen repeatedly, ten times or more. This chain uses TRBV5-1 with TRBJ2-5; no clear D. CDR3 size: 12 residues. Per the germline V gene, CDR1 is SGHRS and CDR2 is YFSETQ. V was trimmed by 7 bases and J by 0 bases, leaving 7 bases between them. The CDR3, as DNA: TGCGCCAGCTCCCCCCACCAAGAGACCCAGTACTTC. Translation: CASSPHQETQYF.

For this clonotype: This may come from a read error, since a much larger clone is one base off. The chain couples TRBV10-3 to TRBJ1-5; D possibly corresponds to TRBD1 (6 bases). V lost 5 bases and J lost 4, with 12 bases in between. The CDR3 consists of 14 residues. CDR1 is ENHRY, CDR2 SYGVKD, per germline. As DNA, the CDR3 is TGTGCCATCAGTTATCGCAGGGGAAATCAGCCCCAGCATTTT. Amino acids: CAISYRRGNQPQHF.

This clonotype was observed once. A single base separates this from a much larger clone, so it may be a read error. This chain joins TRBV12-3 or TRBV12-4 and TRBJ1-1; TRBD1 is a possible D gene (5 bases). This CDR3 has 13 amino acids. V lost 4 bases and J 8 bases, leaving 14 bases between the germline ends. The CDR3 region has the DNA TGTGCCAGCAGTTCTCTTAGATGGGGGGAAGCTTTCTTT. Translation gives CASSSLRWGEAFF.